Described below is a single T cell receptor (beta chain) sequence and its context. Its antigen is as yet unknown. The data belong to a study of immune evolution from preneoplasia to lung adenocarcinoma. Using immunoSEQ multiplex PCR, the repertoire was profiled, and TCRdb retains in-frame clones only, with some absent. Of around 2,700 clones listed, 83% are singletons. Per germline, CDR1 LNHDA and CDR2 SQIVND (reference sequence). V gave up 5 bases and J gave up 7 bases; unmatched junction bases: 14. CDR3 length: 16 amino acids. Resections took place in Japan or China from the mid-2010s to the late 2010s. Two lung cancer pathologists independently confirmed each histologic diagnosis. Study-level points and caveats: Normal lung had highest clonality; later lesions appeared denser, more diverse.

The source material was FFPE adjacent normal lung tissue. The sequence came from a person aged 70 to 85 with lung adenocarcinoma. V gene TRBV19 combines with J gene TRBJ2-1; 7 positions agree with TRBD2. CDR3 loop: CASSYSPGGIENEQFF. CDR3 bases: TGTGCCAGTAGTTATTCTCCCGGGGGGATCGAGAATGAGCAGTTCTTC.